What follows are 19 T cell receptor beta chains derived from one specimen sequenced in a study of control samples from healthy donors and cancer patients. Data came from immunoSEQ multiplex PCR; TCRdb stores just in-frame clones and leaves some out. The sample holds 260,000 or so clones, over 75% seen once. Sequencing used PBMCs. These receptors came from an older woman with lung cancer.

The V and J genes are TRBV28 and TRBJ2-4; 9 bases fit TRBD1. The CDR3 is 14 residues long. V shed 5 bases, J shed 3 bases, and the junction held 2 bases outside the gene matches. Germline V gene data show CDR1 as MDHEN and CDR2 as SYDVKM. The CDR3 nucleotides are TGTGCCAGCAGTACAGGGGGCCTCAAAAACATTCAGTACTTC. It specifies CASSTGGLKNIQYF.

The chain combines TRBV6-6 with TRBJ1-2, with 7 bases fitting TRBD1. The CDR3 has 15 residues. Germline CDR1 and CDR2: MNHNY and SVGAGI (reference sequence). The ends lost 6 bases at V and 4 bases at J; junction bases unmatched: 11. Here the CDR3 DNA reads TGTGCCAGCAGCCCCCGACAGGGTATTAGCTATGGCTACACCTTC. Protein: CASSPRQGISYGYTF.

This chain joins TRBV5-4 and TRBJ2-3; 12 bases line up with TRBD2. This CDR3 has 16 amino acids. The V gene end was trimmed by 0 bases and the J gene end by 6 bases; junction bases not matched to a gene: 5. CDR1 is SGHNT, CDR2 YYREEE, per germline (reference sequence). In DNA form, the CDR3 reads TGTGCCAGCAGCTTGGGGACTAGCGGGAACGGGGATACGCAGTATTTT. Its protein product is CASSLGTSGNGDTQYF.

This clone appeared a few times. The same CDR3 can be traced to other DNA sequences in this sample. This chain joins TRBV10-3 and TRBJ2-1; tentatively, D is TRBD1 (9 bases). This CDR3 is 17 amino acids long. The germline gives CDR1 ENHRY, CDR2 SYGVKD. The CDR3 loop is CPLRAGGGGTGSNEQFF. As DNA, the CDR3 is TGTCCCCTCCGTGCGGGGGGCGGGGGGACAGGGTCGAATGAGCAGTTCTTC.

V is TRBV5-1 and J is TRBJ1-2; the match to TRBD1 covers 10 bases. Losses at the gene ends were 4 bases for V and 7 bases for J; bases not matched to a gene: 4. The V gene's germline CDR1 is SGHRS and CDR2 YFSETQ. The CDR3 is made up of 13 amino acids. The CDR3: CASSRGQGSGYTF. CDR3 DNA: TGCGCCAGCAGCAGGGGACAGGGGTCTGGCTACACCTTC.

The chain employs TRBV5-1 and TRBJ2-3, with D unresolved. V lost 5 bases, J lost 5 bases, and 12 bases lay in between. CDR1 SGHRS and CDR2 YFSETQ come from the germline V gene. This CDR3 is 13 amino acids long. This chain's CDR3 is CASSTLNRDTQYF. CDR3 sequence (DNA): TGCGCCAGCAGTACCCTCAACCGAGATACGCAGTATTTT.

The V gene is TRBV3-1 (or the pseudogene TRBV3-2), the J gene TRBJ2-2; D possibly corresponds to TRBD2 (6 bases). CDR1 is LGHDT and CDR2 is YNNKEL in the germline V gene (reference sequence). V lost 5 bases to trimming and J lost 6 bases, with 19 bases between them. The CDR3 has 16 amino acids. The CDR3 DNA is TGTGCCAGCAGCTCATACGGGACTGAGAGGGCCGGGGAGCTGTTTTTT. Translation: CASSSYGTERAGELFF.

CDR3 sequence: CASTQGGVDGYTF. The CDR3 DNA sequence: TGTGCCAGCACCCAGGGGGGCGTGGATGGCTACACCTTC. The chain has TRBV6-6 and TRBJ1-2; 7 bases are a match to TRBD1. The CDR3 has 13 residues. CDR1 and CDR2 from the germline V gene are MNHNY and SVGAGI (reference sequence). Unmatched junction bases numbered 8, after V lost 7 bases and J lost 6 bases.

J is TRBJ1-1 and V is TRBV7-8, with TRBD1 matching over 7 bases. The CDR3 has 16 amino acids. The V gene end was trimmed by 4 bases and the J gene end by 6 bases; junction bases not matched to a gene: 14. Germline V gives CDR1 SGHVS, CDR2 FQNEAQ. CDR3 sequence reads: CASSSRQGLLGAEAFF. DNA of the CDR3: TGTGCCAGCAGCTCGAGACAGGGCCTTTTGGGGGCTGAAGCTTTCTTT.

The chain recombines TRBV7-9 with TRBJ1-3; D is undetermined. This CDR3 comprises 13 residues. V lost 5 bases and J 11 bases, leaving 16 bases between the germline ends. In germline, CDR1 is SEHNR, CDR2 FQNEAQ (reference sequence). CDR3 amino acids: CASSTNGVSPIYF. The CDR3 coding sequence is TGTGCCAGCAGCACGAACGGGGTTAGCCCCATATATTTT.

This chain links TRBV12-3 or TRBV12-4 with TRBJ2-5; the D is unclear. This CDR3 spans 12 amino acids. The germline V and J ends were trimmed by 4 bases and 5 bases, with 8 bases remaining between them. CDR3 region: CASSSTLETQYF. The CDR3 DNA reads TGTGCCAGCAGTTCCACACTGGAGACCCAGTACTTC.

The chain employs TRBV7-2 and TRBJ2-7; D may be TRBD2 (6 bases). Looked up from germline, CDR1 is SGHTA and CDR2 is FQGNSA. This CDR3 contains 15 residues. Between the trimmed V and J ends, which lost 5 bases and 4 bases, there was a span of 18 bases. CDR3 in DNA: TGTGCCAGCAGCCTAGTCCGGGGGACCCCGTACGAGCAGTACTTC. Its translation: CASSLVRGTPYEQYF.

V is TRBV18 and J is TRBJ1-1, with D unresolved. The CDR3 totals 16 residues. The germline gives CDR1 KGHSH, CDR2 LQKENI. V was cut by 8 bases and J by 4 bases, with 23 bases left in between. The DNA for the CDR3 is TGTGCCAGCCTCTCGGGCGCAGGCCAGATCGTCACTGAAGCTTTCTTT. Residues: CASLSGAGQIVTEAFF.

The chain carries TRBV19 and TRBJ1-5; weak D call: TRBD1 (6 bases). CDR3 length: 15 residues. The V end lost 5 bases, the J end lost 7 bases, and 18 bases lay between the germline ends. The germline CDR1 and CDR2 sequences are LNHDA and SQIVND (reference sequence). The CDR3 is CASSPPGQGNQPQHF. In DNA form, the CDR3 reads TGTGCCAGTAGTCCCCCTGGCCAGGGGAACCAGCCCCAGCATTTT.

In DNA, the CDR3 is TGTGCCAGTAGTATAAGACAGGGCGCTAATGAAAAACTGTTTTTT. Translating gives CASSIRQGANEKLFF. V usage is TRBV19 and J usage is TRBJ1-4; 7 bases line up with TRBD1. The ends lost 2 bases at V and 3 bases at J; junction bases unmatched: 3. The V gene's germline CDR1 is LNHDA and CDR2 SQIVND (reference sequence). The CDR3 is 15 residues long.

The genes are TRBV7-3 and TRBJ2-1; possible D gene TRBD1, 5 bases. Germline V lookup: CDR1 SGHTA, CDR2 FQGTGA. The CDR3 length is 14 residues. With 1 base removed from V and 3 bases from J, the gap between germline ends came to 7 bases. For the CDR3, the DNA is TGTGCCAGCAGCTTAAAGGGGAACTACAATGAGCAGTTCTTC. Residues: CASSLKGNYNEQFF.

The J gene is TRBJ1-4, the V gene TRBV19; no firm D call. Germline CDR1 LNHDA, CDR2 SQIVND (reference sequence). The CDR3 spans 15 residues. Trimming shortened V by 5 bases and J by 0 bases, and 10 bases separated the two germline ends. The CDR3: CASSSRATTNEKLFF. The CDR3 DNA reads TGTGCCAGTAGTTCGAGGGCTACAACTAATGAAAAACTGTTTTTT.

The gene calls are TRBV5-1 and TRBJ2-7; D is possibly TRBD2 (5 bases). The V end lost 0 bases, the J end lost 5 bases, and 15 bases lay between the germline ends. The CDR3 is made up of 15 amino acids. Germline V gene sequence: CDR1 SGHRS, CDR2 YFSETQ. The CDR3 loop reads CASSLAGYILDEQYF. DNA for the CDR3: TGCGCCAGCAGCTTGGCGGGGTACATCCTCGACGAGCAGTACTTC. The full variable domain, rest sourced from reference TRBV5-1 and TRBJ2-7, is KAGVTQTPRYLIKTRGQQVTLSCSPISGHRSVSWYQQTPGQGLQFLFEYFSETQRNKGNFPGRFSGRQFSNSRSEMNVSTLELGDSALYLCASSLAGYILDEQYFGPGTRLTVT.

This clone was counted a few times. This CDR3 is also generated by other DNA sequences in the sample. This chain connects TRBV12-3 or TRBV12-4 to TRBJ1-1; 8 bases are shared with TRBD1. V shed 7 bases and J 5 bases; nucleotides not matched to a gene: 6. CDR3 length: 13 amino acids. CDR3 in amino acids: CASIQTGGTEAFF. The CDR3, as DNA: TGTGCCAGCATCCAAACAGGGGGGACTGAAGCTTTCTTT.